Shown below are 5 T cell receptor beta chains from a single sample sequenced in a study of CD8 T cells in ankylosing spondylitis. The study, taken as a whole, reports: Blood of patients with ankylosing spondylitis appeared to be characterized by a TCR beta motif of several highly homologous variants.

Antigens of these TCRs are unknown. MiXCR was run by TCRdb on the 5' RACE reads, yielding one entry per CDR3 protein. The sample gives fewer than 250,000 distinct CDR3 sequences, approximately 20% of which show up once; about 42% is in the top ten. Sample: blood, either unsorted or a sorted T cell fraction (not recorded which). The receptor set was obtained from a male donor with ankylosing spondylitis.

This clonotype was seen a handful of times. V gene TRBV2 combines with J gene TRBJ1-1; the D is unclear. The CDR3 totals 11 residues. Looked up from germline, CDR1 is SNHLY and CDR2 is FYNNEI. Trimming removed 6 bases from V and 7 bases from J, with 9 bases in between. CDR3 residues: CASRDGVEAFF. In DNA form, the CDR3 reads TGTGCCAGCAGGGACGGCGTTGAAGCTTTCTTT.

This clonotype has a handful of counts. V is TRBV11-3 and J is TRBJ2-3; D uncertain. Trimming left V 4 bases short and J 6 bases short, with 20 bases between. CDR1 and CDR2 (germline): SGHNT, YENEEA. The CDR3 contains 16 residues. The CDR3 DNA reads as TGTGCCAGCAGCTCGTACCAAGAGGAAGGGTGGGATACGCAGTATTTT. Residues: CASSSYQEEGWDTQYF.

This rearrangement joins TRBV6-1 to TRBJ1-2; TRBD1 might be the D (5 bases). The V gene's germline CDR1 is MNHNS and CDR2 SASEGT. The length of the CDR3 is 13 residues. V gave up 2 bases and J gave up 3 bases, with 7 bases separating them. The CDR3 DNA is TGTGCCAGCAGTGAAAGGGGTCACTATGGCTACACCTTC. This encodes CASSERGHYGYTF.

J is TRBJ2-5 and V is TRBV30; 8 bases are shared with TRBD2. The CDR3 loop spans 13 amino acids. From germline, CDR1 is GTSNPN and CDR2 SVGIG (reference sequence). The trim removed 7 bases at V and 3 bases at J, leaving 7 bases unmatched. In DNA, the CDR3 is TGTGCCTCGACCCCGACTAGCGAAGAGACCCAGTACTTC. It yields the protein CASTPTSEETQYF.

CDR3 region: CASSYGMNTEAFF. In nucleotides, the CDR3 is TGCGCCAGCAGTTACGGGATGAACACTGAAGCTTTCTTT. The chain couples TRBV4-1 to TRBJ1-1; D gene ambiguous. CDR3 length: 13 amino acids. The V and J ends lost 6 bases and 0 bases respectively, with 8 bases between them. From germline, CDR1 is MGHRA and CDR2 YSYEKL.